Listed below are T cell receptor beta chains from one sample, sequenced in a study of Graves' ophthalmopathy and Graves' hyperthyroidism. Using its own MiXCR run on the multiplex PCR reads, TCRdb lists one record per CDR3 protein. Of 150,000 to 200,000 distinct CDR3 sequences listed, just under 40% are singletons. Sequenced: peripheral blood. Receptors originate from a man aged 30 to 45 with Graves' ophthalmopathy. Both conserved end residues are part of each CDR3. D genes are given only for firm matches. Part of the rows lack a size; the others show once, few, many or a class for expanded clones.

V gene	J gene	clone size	D gene	CDR3 protein	CDR3 DNA
TRBV25-1	TRBJ1-1	many	TRBD1	CASRDRYTEAFF	TGTGCCAGCAGGGACAGGTACACTGAAGCTTTCTTT
TRBV6-1	TRBJ1-1	NA	NA	CASVGWEANTEAFF	TGTGCCAGCGTAGGTTGGGAGGCGAACACTGAAGCTTTCTTT
TRBV28	TRBJ1-2	many	TRBD1	CASSSSDRAGYTF	TGTGCCAGCAGTTCCTCTGACAGGGCTGGCTACACCTTC
TRBV6-2/TRBV6-3	TRBJ1-2	medium-sized	TRBD1	CASSTGDHYGYTF	TGTGCCAGTTCAACAGGGGATCACTATGGCTACACCTTC
TRBV6-5	TRBJ1-5	many	NA	CASSYGLGGNQPQHF	TGTGCCAGCAGTTACGGACTTGGGGGCAATCAGCCCCAGCATTTT
TRBV20-1	TRBJ2-5	few	TRBD2	CSASRLAGNLGTQYF	TGCAGTGCTAGTAGGCTAGCGGGAAACCTCGGGACCCAGTACTTC
TRBV10-3	TRBJ2-5	NA	TRBD2	CAIGSSGQQETQYF	TGTGCCATCGGATCTAGCGGGCAGCAAGAGACCCAGTACTTC
TRBV5-1	TRBJ2-5	many	TRBD1	CASNPTGQGGRTQYF	TGCGCCAGCAACCCCACGGGACAGGGTGGTCGGACCCAGTACTTC
TRBV11-3	TRBJ2-7	NA	NA	CASSLDFGNFHEQYF	TGTGCCAGCAGCTTAGATTTCGGGAACTTCCACGAGCAGTACTTC
TRBV12-3/TRBV12-4	TRBJ1-2	NA	NA	CASSLGSYSYTF	TGTGCCAGCAGTTTAGGGAGTTATAGCTACACCTTC
TRBV24-1	TRBJ1-1	many	NA	CATSRGTEAFF	TGTGCCACCAGTCGCGGGACTGAAGCTTTCTTT
TRBV28	TRBJ1-5	many	NA	CASSLMGVGPQHF	TGTGCCAGCAGTTTAATGGGAGTTGGGCCCCAGCATTTT
TRBV28	TRBJ2-7	NA	NA	CASSSLGYEQYF	TGTGCCAGCAGCTCCCTGGGCTACGAGCAGTACTTC
TRBV6-5	TRBJ1-2	many	NA	CASSPTLGSYGYTF	TGTGCCAGCAGCCCAACGTTGGGGAGTTATGGCTACACCTTC
TRBV28	TRBJ1-1	many	NA	CASGRTAYTEAFF	TGTGCCAGCGGCAGGACAGCTTACACTGAAGCTTTCTTT
TRBV15	TRBJ1-6	NA	TRBD1	CATSGYTGDNSPLHF	TGTGCCACCAGCGGATACACAGGGGATAATTCACCCCTCCACTTT
TRBV6-5	TRBJ1-2	many	TRBD1	CASSSRADRGYGYTF	TGTGCCAGCAGTTCGAGAGCCGACAGGGGCTATGGCTACACCTTC
TRBV20-1	TRBJ2-7	many	NA	CSARARGSEQYF	TGCAGTGCTAGGGCCCGGGGTTCCGAGCAGTACTTC
TRBV10-3	TRBJ1-2	many	NA	CAISESDSNYGYTF	TGTGCCATCAGTGAGTCCGACAGCAACTATGGCTACACCTTC
TRBV4-3	TRBJ1-6	NA	NA	CASSQAPGRGSPLHF	TGCGCCAGCAGCCAAGCGCCAGGGAGAGGATCACCCCTCCACTTT
TRBV7-8	TRBJ2-4	NA	TRBD2	CASSLVGGRGVGDIQYF	TGTGCCAGCAGCTTAGTTGGCGGGAGAGGGGTGGGTGACATTCAGTACTTC
TRBV20-1	TRBJ2-6	many	NA	CSARGPGANVLTF	TGCAGTGCTAGGGGGCCTGGGGCCAACGTCCTGACTTTC
TRBV13	TRBJ2-4	few	NA	CASRQSGVKNIQYF	TGTGCCAGCAGACAAAGCGGAGTTAAAAACATTCAGTACTTC
TRBV7-2	TRBJ2-7	once	NA	CASSLALYYEQYF	TGTGCCAGCAGCTTAGCGCTCTACTACGAGCAGTACTTC
TRBV12-3/TRBV12-4	TRBJ1-2	NA	NA	CASSLRTINYGYTF	TGTGCCAGCAGTTTACGTACTATCAACTATGGCTACACCTTC
TRBV7-2	TRBJ1-1	many	TRBD1	CASSVGQGNTEAFF	TGTGCCAGCAGCGTAGGACAGGGGAACACTGAAGCTTTCTTT
TRBV5-1	TRBJ1-1	many	NA	CASSLDRLGTEAFF	TGCGCCAGCAGCTTGGACAGGTTGGGCACTGAAGCTTTCTTT
TRBV30	TRBJ1-5	NA	TRBD1	CAWRGTGSNQPQHF	TGTGCCTGGAGAGGGACAGGTAGCAATCAGCCCCAGCATTTT
TRBV12-3/TRBV12-4	TRBJ1-2	NA	TRBD1	CASSFRDSGYTF	TGTGCCAGCAGTTTCCGGGACAGTGGCTACACCTTC
TRBV6-1	TRBJ1-2	NA	TRBD1	CASSVTGTGAFGGYTF	TGTGCCAGCAGTGTTACCGGGACAGGGGCGTTTGGTGGCTACACCTTC
TRBV3-1	TRBJ1-1	many	NA	CASSPWREGKAFF	TGTGCCAGCAGCCCTTGGAGGGAGGGCAAAGCTTTCTTT
TRBV12-3/TRBV12-4	TRBJ1-5	many	NA	CASSLGDLARQPQHF	TGTGCCAGCAGTTTAGGGGACCTAGCACGCCAGCCCCAGCATTTT
TRBV6-2/TRBV6-3	TRBJ2-7	many	NA	CASSWGQTYEQYF	TGTGCCAGCAGTTGGGGCCAGACCTACGAGCAGTACTTC
TRBV7-3	TRBJ2-5	many	TRBD2	CASSLGGSGSPQETQYF	TGTGCCAGCAGCTTAGGGGGTAGCGGGAGTCCCCAAGAGACCCAGTACTTC
TRBV19	TRBJ1-1	few	NA	CASSPGRRNTEAFF	TGTGCCAGTAGTCCAGGAAGAAGGAACACTGAAGCTTTCTTT
TRBV29-1	TRBJ1-1	many	NA	CSVLDRLLMNTEAFF	TGCAGCGTTCTTGACCGACTGCTCATGAACACTGAAGCTTTCTTT
TRBV28	TRBJ1-6	NA	NA	CASSSPGQSSPLHF	TGTGCCAGCAGTTCGCCAGGGCAGAGTTCACCCCTCCACTTT
TRBV12-3/TRBV12-4	TRBJ2-7	many	TRBD2	CASSLGVAGSYEQYF	TGTGCCAGCAGCCTCGGAGTAGCGGGATCCTACGAGCAGTACTTC
TRBV6-5	TRBJ2-5	once	NA	CASSWGWEAQETQYF	TGTGCCAGCAGTTGGGGGTGGGAGGCCCAAGAGACCCAGTACTTC
TRBV11-2	TRBJ2-7	NA	NA	CASSVPPGRNSYEQYF	TGTGCCAGCAGTGTACCCCCGGGACGGAACTCCTACGAGCAGTACTTC
TRBV30	TRBJ1-2	many	TRBD1	CAWAEGAHYGYTF	TGTGCCTGGGCGGAGGGGGCCCACTATGGCTACACCTTC
TRBV12-3/TRBV12-4	TRBJ2-7	NA	TRBD2	CASTISGRKYEQYF	TGTGCCAGCACTATTAGCGGGAGAAAATACGAGCAGTACTTC
TRBV9	TRBJ1-5	NA	NA	CASSNGGYQPQHF	TGTGCCAGCAGCAACGGAGGATATCAGCCCCAGCATTTT
TRBV7-9	TRBJ2-5	NA	NA	CASSFGGLGQETQYF	TGTGCCAGCAGCTTCGGGGGGCTCGGGCAAGAGACCCAGTACTTC
TRBV5-5	TRBJ2-4	many	TRBD2	CASSLGREGFIQYF	TGTGCCAGCTCCCTGGGGAGGGAGGGGTTTATTCAGTACTTC
TRBV24-1	TRBJ1-1	once	NA	CATSDFGNEAFF	TGTGCCACCAGTGATTTTGGGAATGAAGCTTTCTTT
TRBV6-2/TRBV6-3	TRBJ1-2	few	NA	CASRQRDKIQPNYGYTF	TGTGCCAGCAGACAAAGGGACAAGATACAACCTAACTATGGCTACACCTTC
TRBV12-3/TRBV12-4	TRBJ1-1	many	TRBD1	CASSGTATFEAFF	TGTGCCAGCAGCGGGACAGCGACCTTTGAAGCTTTCTTT
TRBV12-3/TRBV12-4	TRBJ2-7	many	TRBD1	CASSTTGQPFYEQYF	TGTGCCAGCAGTACCACGGGACAGCCATTCTACGAGCAGTACTTC
TRBV20-1	TRBJ1-1	many	NA	CSAPTRTGGTEAFF	TGCAGTGCTCCTACCCGTACGGGGGGGACTGAAGCTTTCTTT
TRBV30	TRBJ1-6	many	NA	CAWSPRSSPLHF	TGTGCCTGGAGCCCTCGGAGTTCACCCCTCCACTTT